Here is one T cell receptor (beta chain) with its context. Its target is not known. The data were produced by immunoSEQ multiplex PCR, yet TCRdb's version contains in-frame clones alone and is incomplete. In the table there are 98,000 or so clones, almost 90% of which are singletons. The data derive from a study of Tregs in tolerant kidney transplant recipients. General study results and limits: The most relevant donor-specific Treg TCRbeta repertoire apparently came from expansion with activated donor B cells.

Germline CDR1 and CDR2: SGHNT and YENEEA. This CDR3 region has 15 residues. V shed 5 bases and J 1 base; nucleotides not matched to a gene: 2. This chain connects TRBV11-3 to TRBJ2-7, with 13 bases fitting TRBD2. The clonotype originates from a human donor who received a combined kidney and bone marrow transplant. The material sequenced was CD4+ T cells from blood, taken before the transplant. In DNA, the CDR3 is TGTGCCAGCAGCCTACTAGCGGGGGGGTCCTACGAGCAGTACTTC. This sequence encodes CASSLLAGGSYEQYF.